Listed below are T cell receptor beta chains from one sample, sequenced in a study of identical twins. TCRdb fed the 5' RACE reads into MiXCR, producing one record per CDR3 protein. The sample has around 530,000 distinct CDR3 sequences, roughly 15% seen once; the top ten hold 0.44%. This sample was also put to use in a study of yellow fever vaccine responses in identical twins.

Sequenced input: CD4+ T cells sorted from blood. All receptors come from a woman in her late teens or twenties in good health. Both conserved end residues are part of each CDR3. D genes are given only for firm matches. Clone size, where shown, is once, few, many, or a class for clones that have expanded.

.	TRBV14	.	TRBJ2-4	CASSQWPAENIQYF	TGTGCCAGCAGCCAGTGGCCCGCGGAAAACATTCAGTACTTC
few	TRBV10-3	TRBD1	TRBJ2-5	CAISERTGLGETQYF	TGTGCCATCAGCGAAAGGACAGGGTTAGGAGAGACCCAGTACTTC
.	TRBV6-5	.	TRBJ1-2	CASRDVSNYGYTF	TGTGCCAGCAGGGACGTTAGTAACTATGGCTACACCTTC
.	TRBV3-1	.	TRBJ2-4	CASSLVTQLNIQYF	TGTGCCAGCAGCCTCGTGACCCAATTAAACATTCAGTACTTC
few	TRBV20-1	.	TRBJ2-1	CSARDPLRGNEQFF	TGCAGTGCTAGAGACCCCCTCCGGGGCAATGAGCAGTTCTTC
.	TRBV10-3	TRBD2	TRBJ2-3	CAISEITSGRTDTQYF	TGTGCCATCAGTGAGATTACTAGCGGGCGCACAGATACGCAGTATTTT
few	TRBV9	TRBD2	TRBJ2-5	CASSVRLAGGLETQYF	TGTGCCAGCAGCGTCCGATTGGCGGGGGGGCTAGAGACCCAGTACTTC
few	TRBV12-3/TRBV12-4	TRBD1	TRBJ1-3	CASSYHRTGTVGNTIYF	TGTGCCAGCAGTTACCACCGAACCGGGACAGTCGGAAACACCATATATTTT
.	TRBV5-6	.	TRBJ2-2	CASSWGRGPNTGELFF	TGTGCCAGCAGCTGGGGCAGGGGCCCGAACACCGGGGAGCTGTTTTTT
.	TRBV7-2	TRBD2	TRBJ2-1	CASSLQGLAGAQFF	TGTGCCAGCAGCTTGCAGGGACTAGCGGGAGCGCAGTTCTTC
.	TRBV12-3/TRBV12-4	TRBD2	TRBJ2-1	CASSRLAGFNEQFF	TGTGCCAGCAGTCGACTAGCGGGATTTAATGAGCAGTTCTTC
.	TRBV3-1	.	TRBJ2-7	CASSQGYGRDSYEQYF	TGTGCCAGCAGCCAAGGGTACGGGAGAGACTCCTACGAGCAGTACTTC
.	TRBV10-3	.	TRBJ2-7	CAISAGLFEQYF	TGTGCCATCAGTGCGGGGTTGTTCGAGCAGTACTTC
few	TRBV5-1	.	TRBJ1-6	CASSFSGSYNSPLHF	TGCGCCAGCAGCTTTTCTGGGTCCTATAATTCACCCCTCCACTTT
.	TRBV7-9	.	TRBJ2-5	CASSPFVGGLQETQYF	TGTGCCAGCAGCCCATTCGTTGGAGGACTCCAAGAGACCCAGTACTTC
.	TRBV24-1	.	TRBJ2-1	CATSDLGVDSHEQFF	TGTGCCACCAGTGATTTGGGTGTGGATTCGCATGAGCAGTTCTTC
.	TRBV7-2	TRBD1	TRBJ1-2	CASSLEGGAGYGYTF	TGTGCCAGCAGCTTAGAAGGGGGCGCAGGCTATGGCTACACCTTC
few	TRBV6-2/TRBV6-3	TRBD1	TRBJ1-2	CASRARTGNYAYTF	TGTGCCAGCAGAGCCCGGACAGGGAACTATGCCTACACCTTC
few	TRBV5-1	.	TRBJ1-2	CASSLEGHNYGYTF	TGCGCCAGCAGCTTGGAGGGACACAACTATGGCTACACCTTC
few	TRBV5-1	.	TRBJ1-1	CASSPQDGLNTEAFF	TGCGCCAGCAGCCCACAAGACGGCCTTAACACTGAAGCTTTCTTT
once	TRBV19	TRBD1	TRBJ2-7	CASSDPSRTGGSYEQYF	TGTGCCAGTAGTGACCCCTCGCGGACAGGGGGCTCCTACGAGCAGTACTTC
few	TRBV4-1	.	TRBJ1-4	CASSQDLGGGGKLFF	TGCGCCAGCAGCCAAGATTTGGGGGGCGGCGGAAAACTGTTTTTT
many	TRBV13	.	TRBJ2-1	CASSKRSSYNEQFF	TGTGCCAGCAGTAAAAGAAGTTCCTACAATGAGCAGTTCTTC
few	TRBV3-1	.	TRBJ2-3	CASSQLASHTDTQYF	TGTGCCAGCAGCCAGCTAGCCAGCCACACAGATACGCAGTATTTT
.	TRBV20-1	.	TRBJ1-2	CSAPRRDGNYGYTF	TGCAGTGCTCCCCGCCGGGACGGAAACTATGGCTACACCTTC
few	TRBV7-2	.	TRBJ2-7	CASSLVAGQGGEQYF	TGTGCCAGCAGCTTAGTTGCAGGTCAAGGAGGAGAGCAGTACTTC
few	TRBV20-1	.	TRBJ2-7	CSATPSYEQYF	TGCAGTGCGACACCTAGCTACGAGCAGTACTTC
.	TRBV5-1	.	TRBJ1-2	CASSLAPGQGQNYGYTF	TGCGCCAGCAGCTTGGCCCCGGGGCAGGGGCAAAACTATGGCTACACCTTC
.	TRBV2	TRBD1	TRBJ2-7	CASRTGRDRVVAEQYF	TGTGCCAGCAGGACAGGGAGGGACAGGGTGGTTGCCGAGCAGTACTTC
.	TRBV24-1	.	TRBJ2-1	CATSAPTVDEQFF	TGTGCCACCAGTGCCCCAACGGTCGATGAGCAGTTCTTC